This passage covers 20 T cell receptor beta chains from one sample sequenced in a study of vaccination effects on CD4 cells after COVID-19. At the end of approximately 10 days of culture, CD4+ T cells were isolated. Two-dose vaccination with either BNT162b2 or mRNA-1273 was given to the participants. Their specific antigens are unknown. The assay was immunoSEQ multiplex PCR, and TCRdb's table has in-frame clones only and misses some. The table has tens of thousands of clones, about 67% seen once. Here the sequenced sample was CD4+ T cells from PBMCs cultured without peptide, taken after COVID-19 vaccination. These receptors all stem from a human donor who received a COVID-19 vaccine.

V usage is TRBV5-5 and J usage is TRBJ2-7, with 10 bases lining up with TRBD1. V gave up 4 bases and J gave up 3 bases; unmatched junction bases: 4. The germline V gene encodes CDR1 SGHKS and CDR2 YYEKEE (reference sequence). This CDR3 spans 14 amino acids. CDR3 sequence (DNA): TGTGCCAGCAGCGCGGGACAGGGGTTCTACGAGCAGTACGTC. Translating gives CASSAGQGFYEQYV.

The DNA for the CDR3 is TGTGCCAGCAGCGTTTCGGGACAGGCCCTATCTGGGGCCAACGTCCTGACTTTC. It translates to CASSVSGQALSGANVLTF. The chain carries TRBV9 and TRBJ2-6; 8 bases map to TRBD1. This CDR3 has 18 amino acids. The germline gives CDR1 SGDLS, CDR2 YYNGEE. Trimming took 2 bases from V and 1 from J; bases not matched to a gene: 8.

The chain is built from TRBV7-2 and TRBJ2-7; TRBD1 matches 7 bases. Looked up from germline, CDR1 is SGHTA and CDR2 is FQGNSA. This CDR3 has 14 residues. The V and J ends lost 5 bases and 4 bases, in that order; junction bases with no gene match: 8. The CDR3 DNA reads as TGTGCCAGCAGCACTCGGACAGGACCTTACGAGCAGTACGTC. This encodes CASSTRTGPYEQYV.

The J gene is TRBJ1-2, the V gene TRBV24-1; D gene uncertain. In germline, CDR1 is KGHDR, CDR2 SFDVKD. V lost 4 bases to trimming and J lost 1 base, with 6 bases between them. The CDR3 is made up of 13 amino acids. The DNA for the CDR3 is TGTGCCACCAGTGACAGAATTAACTATGGCTACACCTTC. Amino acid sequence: CATSDRINYGYTF.

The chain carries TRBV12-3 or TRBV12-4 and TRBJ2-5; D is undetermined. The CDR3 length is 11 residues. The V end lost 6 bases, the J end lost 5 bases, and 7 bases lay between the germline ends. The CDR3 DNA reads TGTGCCAGCAGGCACCGGGAGACCCAGTACTTC. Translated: CASRHRETQYF.

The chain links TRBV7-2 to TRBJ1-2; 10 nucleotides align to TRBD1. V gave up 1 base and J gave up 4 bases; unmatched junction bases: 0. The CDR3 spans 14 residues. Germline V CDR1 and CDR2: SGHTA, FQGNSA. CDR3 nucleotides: TGTGCCAGCAGCTTAGGGACAGGGGGCTATGGCTACACCTTC. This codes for CASSLGTGGYGYTF.

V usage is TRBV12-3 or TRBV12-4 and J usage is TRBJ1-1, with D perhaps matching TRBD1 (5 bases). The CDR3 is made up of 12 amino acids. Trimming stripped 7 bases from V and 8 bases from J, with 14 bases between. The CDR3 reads CASNTGYTEAFF. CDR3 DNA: TGTGCCAGCAATACAGGCTATACCGAAGCTTTCTTT.

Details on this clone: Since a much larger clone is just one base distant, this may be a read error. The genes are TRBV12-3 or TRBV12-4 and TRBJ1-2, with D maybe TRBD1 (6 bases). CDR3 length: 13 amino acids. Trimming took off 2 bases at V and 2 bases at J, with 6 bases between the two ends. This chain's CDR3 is CASSLTGNYGYTF. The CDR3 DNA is TGTGCCAGCAGTTTAACAGGGAACTATGGCTACACCTTC.

The CDR3: CASSFTGLGYEKLFF. CDR3 DNA sequence: TGCGCCAGCAGCTTCACAGGGCTAGGATATGAAAAACTGTTTTTT. This sequence joins TRBV5-1 and TRBJ1-4; possible D gene TRBD1, 6 bases. This CDR3 spans 15 amino acids. V was cut by 2 bases and J by 6 bases, with 14 bases left in between. The germline gives CDR1 SGHRS, CDR2 YFSETQ.

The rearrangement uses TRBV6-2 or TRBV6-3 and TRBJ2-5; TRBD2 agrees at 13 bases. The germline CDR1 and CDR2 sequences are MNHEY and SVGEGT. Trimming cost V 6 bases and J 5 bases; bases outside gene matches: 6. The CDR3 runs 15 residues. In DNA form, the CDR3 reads TGTGCCAGCAGCCGGGGACTAGCGGGGTTGGAGACCCAGTACTTC. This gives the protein CASSRGLAGLETQYF.

CDR3 nucleotides: TGTGCCAGCAGCCCCCCAGGTAGCAATCAGCCCCAGCATTTT. Protein sequence: CASSPPGSNQPQHF. J is TRBJ1-5 and V is TRBV6-5; D is unresolved. Germline V CDR1 and CDR2: MNHEY, SVGAGI. CDR3 length equals 14 residues. With 6 bases removed from V and 0 bases from J, the gap between germline ends came to 9 bases.

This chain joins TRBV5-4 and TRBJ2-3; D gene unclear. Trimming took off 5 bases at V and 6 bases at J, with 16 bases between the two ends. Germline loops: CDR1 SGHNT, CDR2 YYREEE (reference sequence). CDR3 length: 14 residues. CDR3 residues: CASRMGHEGDTQYF. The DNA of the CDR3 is TGTGCCAGCAGGATGGGTCACGAAGGTGATACGCAGTATTTT.

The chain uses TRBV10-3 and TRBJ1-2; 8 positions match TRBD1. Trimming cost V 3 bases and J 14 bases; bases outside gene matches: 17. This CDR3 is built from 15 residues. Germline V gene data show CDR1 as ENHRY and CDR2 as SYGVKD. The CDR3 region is CAISDRTGWAGEPTF. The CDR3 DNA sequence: TGTGCCATCAGTGATCGGACAGGGTGGGCTGGAGAGCCGACCTTC.

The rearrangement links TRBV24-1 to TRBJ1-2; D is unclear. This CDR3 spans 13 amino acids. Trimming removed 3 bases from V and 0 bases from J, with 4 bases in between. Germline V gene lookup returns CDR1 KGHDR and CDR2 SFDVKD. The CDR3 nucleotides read TGTGCCACCAGTGATGGGGCTAACTATGGCTACACCTTC. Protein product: CATSDGANYGYTF.

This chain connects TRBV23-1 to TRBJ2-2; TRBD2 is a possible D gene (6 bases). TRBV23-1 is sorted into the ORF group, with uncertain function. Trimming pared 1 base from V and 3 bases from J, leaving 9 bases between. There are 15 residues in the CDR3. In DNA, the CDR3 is TGCGCCAGCAGTCAATGTGGGGGGTACACCGGGGAGCTGTTTTTT. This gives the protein CASSQCGGYTGELFF.

The CDR3 coding sequence is TGCAGTGCTAGAGCAGGAAACACCATATATTTT. As protein: CSARAGNTIYF. This chain joins TRBV20-1 and TRBJ1-3, with D hard to call. Germline V CDR1 and CDR2: DFQATT, SNEGSKA (reference sequence). The CDR3 extends over 11 amino acids. The germline V and J ends were trimmed by 1 base and 4 bases, with 2 bases remaining between them.

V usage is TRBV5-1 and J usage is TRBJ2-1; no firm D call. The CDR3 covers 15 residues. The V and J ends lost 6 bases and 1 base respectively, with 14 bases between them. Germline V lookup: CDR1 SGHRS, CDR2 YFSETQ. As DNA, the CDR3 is TGCGCCAGCAAGGGCAGGCAAACGTCCTACAATGAGCAGTTCTTC. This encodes CASKGRQTSYNEQFF.

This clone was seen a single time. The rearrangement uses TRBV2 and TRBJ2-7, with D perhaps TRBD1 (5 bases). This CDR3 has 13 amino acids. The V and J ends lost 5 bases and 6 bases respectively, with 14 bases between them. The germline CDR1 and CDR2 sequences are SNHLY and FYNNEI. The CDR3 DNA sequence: TGTGCCAGCAGTCTCGACAGCCGAGTCGAGCAGTACGTC. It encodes CASSLDSRVEQYV.

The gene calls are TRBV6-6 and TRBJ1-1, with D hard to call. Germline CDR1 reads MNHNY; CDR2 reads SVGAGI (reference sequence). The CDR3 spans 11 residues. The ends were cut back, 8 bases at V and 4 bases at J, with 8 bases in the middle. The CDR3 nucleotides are TGTGCCAGCCTGCGGGGCACTGAAGCTTTCTTT. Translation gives CASLRGTEAFF.

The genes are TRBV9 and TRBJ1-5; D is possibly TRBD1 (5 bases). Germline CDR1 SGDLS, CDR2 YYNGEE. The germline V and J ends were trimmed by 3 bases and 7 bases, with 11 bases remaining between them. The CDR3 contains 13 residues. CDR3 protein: CASSGMPGQPQHF. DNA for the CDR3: TGTGCCAGCAGCGGGATGCCAGGGCAGCCCCAGCATTTT.